Below, 24 T cell receptor beta chains from the same sample are listed, as sequenced in a study of post-analysis software for immune sequencing data. Included in the TCR beta cDNA libraries were unique molecular identifiers. One entry per CDR3 protein results from TCRdb running MiXCR on the PCR reads. The table shows roughly 430,000 distinct CDR3 sequences, with 39% occurring only once. Study-wide results and caveats: The study found TRBV5-6, TRBV5-1 and TRBV20-1 among roughly 5 TRBV segments more frequent in patients than controls.

No cognate antigen is known for these TCRs. Sequenced input: blood. Receptor source: a girl aged 2 to 10 with multiple sclerosis.

V usage is TRBV28 and J usage is TRBJ2-6; the D is unclear. CDR1 MDHEN and CDR2 SYDVKM come from the germline V gene. CDR3 length: 15 residues. V was pared by 4 bases and J by 4 bases, with 11 bases between. The CDR3 protein is CASSSSGSGANVLTF. The CDR3 DNA reads as TGTGCCAGCAGTTCCTCAGGTTCCGGGGCCAACGTCCTGACTTTC.

V usage is TRBV5-5 and J usage is TRBJ1-5, with D hard to call. This CDR3 has 13 amino acids. Germline CDR1 reads SGHKS; CDR2 reads YYEKEE (reference sequence). Trimming removed 0 bases from V and 6 bases from J, with 7 bases in between. Written as DNA, the CDR3 is TGTGCCAGCAGCTTGGAGGCACTTCAGCCCCAGCATTTT. Protein product: CASSLEALQPQHF.

CDR3 amino acids: CASRILSGSTGELFF. CDR3 DNA: TGTGCCAGCAGAATACTTAGCGGGAGTACCGGGGAGCTGTTTTTT. The chain combines TRBV5-6 with TRBJ2-2; TRBD2 matches 9 bases. This CDR3 is 15 amino acids long. Per germline, CDR1 SGHDT and CDR2 YYEEEE. Trimming took 5 bases from V and 5 from J; bases not matched to a gene: 7.

The chain has TRBV6-5 and TRBJ2-7, with D possibly matching TRBD1 (6 bases). This CDR3 spans 14 amino acids. The germline CDR1 and CDR2 sequences are MNHEY and SVGAGI. V was shortened by 6 bases and J by 0 bases, with 12 bases between the two germline ends. In DNA form, the CDR3 reads TGTGCCAGCAGGAACAGGGTAGACTCCTACGAGCAGTACTTC. Protein: CASRNRVDSYEQYF.

Only a few counts were recorded for this clonotype. The chain uses TRBV29-1 and TRBJ1-3, with a possible D match to TRBD1 (5 bases). The CDR3 is made up of 15 amino acids. Looked up from germline, CDR1 is SQVTM and CDR2 is ANQGSEA. The V end was cut by 8 bases, the J end by 0 bases, with 17 bases between. CDR3: CSSTPDTNSGNTIYF. CDR3 sequence (DNA): TGCAGCTCGACCCCGGACACTAACTCTGGAAACACCATATATTTT. The full variable domain, its missing parts supplied by reference TRBV29-1 and TRBJ1-3, is SAVISQKPSRDICQRGTSLTIQCQVDSQVTMMFWYRQQPGQSLTLIATANQGSEATYESGFVIDKFPISRPNLTFSTLTVSNMSPEDSSIYLCSSTPDTNSGNTIYFGEGSWLTVV.

The chain combines TRBV28 with TRBJ2-7; a weak D match, TRBD1 (6 bases). Trimming cost V 7 bases and J 9 bases, with 19 bases left between them. The CDR3 has 13 amino acids. Germline loops: CDR1 MDHEN, CDR2 SYDVKM. This CDR3 is CASKGVLVLAQYF. The CDR3, as DNA: TGTGCCAGCAAGGGGGTACTAGTGCTAGCGCAGTACTTC.

The genes are TRBV28 and TRBJ2-5; TRBD1 might be the D (6 bases). Trimming left V 6 bases short and J 5 bases short, with 19 bases between. CDR1 is MDHEN, CDR2 SYDVKM, per germline. This CDR3 is 15 amino acids long. As DNA, the CDR3 is TGTGCCAGCAGACAGGACAGTGGGTCAAGGGAGACCCAGTACTTC. Translated, it gives CASRQDSGSRETQYF.

This clonotype was picked up a small number of times. J is TRBJ2-3 and V is TRBV20-1; TRBD2 matches at 12 bases. The trim removed 3 bases at V and 4 bases at J, leaving 5 bases unmatched. The germline V gene encodes CDR1 DFQATT and CDR2 SNEGSKA (reference sequence). The CDR3 is made up of 15 amino acids. This chain's CDR3 is CSARSGTSGSDTQYF. The DNA of the CDR3 is TGCAGTGCTAGGTCTGGGACTAGCGGGTCAGATACGCAGTATTTT.

This clonotype was counted only a few times. The chain links TRBV12-3 or TRBV12-4 to TRBJ1-2; D may be TRBD1 (6 bases). The CDR3 has 15 amino acids. The germline V and J ends were trimmed by 2 bases and 3 bases, with 13 bases remaining between them. This CDR3 reads CASSLNGGQDYGYTF. CDR3 nucleotide sequence: TGTGCCAGCAGTTTAAACGGGGGGCAAGACTATGGCTACACCTTC.

This clonotype came up a few times. V gene TRBV4-3 combines with J gene TRBJ2-5; 9 nucleotides align to TRBD2. After removal of 0 bases from V and 5 bases from J, the junction contained 19 bases not matched to a gene. Germline V lookup: CDR1 LGHNA, CDR2 YSLEER. The length of the CDR3 is 20 residues. In DNA, the CDR3 is TGCGCCAGCAGCCAAGAGGCCCCTAGACTAGCGGTTCGACGGGTGGAGACCCAGTACTTC. Translated, it gives CASSQEAPRLAVRRVETQYF.

This clonotype was detected only a few times. V gene TRBV7-2 combines with J gene TRBJ2-5; tentatively, D is TRBD1 or TRBD2 (5 bases each). The CDR3 extends over 14 amino acids. Germline loops: CDR1 SGHTA, CDR2 FQGNSA. Trimming pared 7 bases from V and 5 bases from J, leaving 17 bases between. CDR3: CASTPFSREETQYF. CDR3 in DNA: TGTGCCAGCACCCCCTTCAGCAGGGAGGAGACCCAGTACTTC.

The sample holds a few counts of this clonotype. J is TRBJ2-1 and V is TRBV12-3 or TRBV12-4; D is unresolved. V shed 5 bases and J shed 0 bases, with 8 bases lying between them. The CDR3 spans 14 residues. CDR3 region: CASSPASSYNEQFF. CDR3 DNA sequence: TGTGCCAGCAGTCCCGCGAGCTCCTACAATGAGCAGTTCTTC.

V is TRBV6-1 and J is TRBJ1-4; no reliable D call. The germline V and J ends were trimmed by 6 bases and 7 bases, with 9 bases remaining between them. The CDR3 contains 12 residues. Per the germline V gene, CDR1 is MNHNS and CDR2 is SASEGT. CDR3 sequence: CASRAGVEKLFF. The CDR3 DNA reads as TGTGCCAGCAGGGCAGGAGTTGAAAAACTGTTTTTT.

This clonotype was counted between two and nine times. This chain uses TRBV29-1 with TRBJ2-1; 7 positions agree with TRBD2. The germline V gene encodes CDR1 SQVTM and CDR2 ANQGSEA. The CDR3 extends over 13 amino acids. With V trimmed by 7 bases and J by 9 bases, 12 bases remained unmatched. CDR3 amino acids: CSEASGDIGEQFF. CDR3 sequence (DNA): TGCAGCGAGGCTAGCGGCGATATCGGTGAGCAGTTCTTC.

A few counts support this clonotype. The chain employs TRBV7-9 and TRBJ1-4; D not certain. Trimming pared 7 bases from V and 7 bases from J, leaving 7 bases between. Germline CDR1 is SEHNR and CDR2 is FQNEAQ (reference sequence). The CDR3 runs 11 residues. The chain's CDR3 is CASTRTEKLFF. DNA of the CDR3: TGTGCCAGCACCAGGACTGAAAAACTGTTTTTT.

V usage is TRBV4-3 and J usage is TRBJ2-6; D possibly matches TRBD1 or TRBD2 (5 bases each). The CDR3 spans 20 residues. Per germline, CDR1 LGHNA and CDR2 YSLEER. Trimming removed 0 bases at V and 1 base at J, with 19 bases between. The CDR3 DNA reads TGCGCCAGCAGCCAAGAAAAAAGTTGGGACGGAGTGTCTGGGGCCAACGTCCTGACTTTC. Its protein product is CASSQEKSWDGVSGANVLTF.

Concerning this clonotype: One end of the junction fails to match germline, which may point to a read error. The rearrangement uses TRBV6-5 and TRBJ2-3; 7 bases are shared with TRBD2. Looked up from germline, CDR1 is MNHEY and CDR2 is SVGAGI. CDR3 length: 12 amino acids. The CDR3 DNA is TGTGCCAGCAGTCTCGGACTAGATGCGCAGTATTTT. It encodes CASSLGLDAQYF.

CDR3 protein: CATSRDSDGDEQFF. CDR3 coding DNA: TGTGCCACCAGCAGAGATAGTGATGGGGATGAGCAGTTCTTC. V gene TRBV15 combines with J gene TRBJ2-1; no reliable D call. Germline CDR1 LNHNV, CDR2 YYDKDF (reference sequence). Trimming removed 0 bases from V and 8 bases from J, with 11 bases in between. The CDR3 is 14 residues long.

The V call is TRBV9, the J call TRBJ1-6; 8 bases are a match to TRBD1. Germline V CDR1 and CDR2: SGDLS, YYNGEE. Trimming cost V 3 bases and J 8 bases; bases outside gene matches: 4. This CDR3 has 14 amino acids. The CDR3 here is CASSASTGDSPLHF. The CDR3 nucleotides are TGTGCCAGCAGCGCCTCGACAGGGGATTCACCCCTCCACTTT.

The DNA of the CDR3 is TGTGCCAGCAGTTCTAGGAGCGGGAGCGGCACAGATACGCAGTATTTT. Translated: CASSSRSGSGTDTQYF. The chain recombines TRBV9 with TRBJ2-3; 8 bases line up with TRBD2. The V gene's germline CDR1 is SGDLS and CDR2 YYNGEE. After removal of 5 bases from V and 1 base from J, the junction contained 9 bases not matched to a gene. The CDR3 sequence is 16 residues long.

The chain links TRBV4-1 to TRBJ2-1, with 8 bases aligning to TRBD2. The CDR3 is made up of 13 amino acids. V shed 8 bases, J shed 7 bases, and the junction held 7 bases outside the gene matches. The V gene's germline CDR1 is MGHRA and CDR2 YSYEKL. The CDR3 region is CASVAGGANEQFF. CDR3 in DNA: TGCGCCAGCGTCGCGGGGGGTGCGAATGAGCAGTTCTTC.

This chain links TRBV7-2 with TRBJ2-5; D possibly corresponds to TRBD2 (5 bases). Germline V gives CDR1 SGHTA, CDR2 FQGNSA. The CDR3 consists of 16 residues. The germline V and J ends were trimmed by 3 bases and 4 bases, with 18 bases remaining between them. CDR3 sequence reads: CASSFGVSDSLETQYF. The DNA for the CDR3 is TGTGCCAGCAGCTTCGGTGTTAGCGACTCGTTAGAGACCCAGTACTTC.

CDR3: CASSFGISYEQYF. The CDR3 DNA follows: TGTGCCAGCAGTTTCGGGATTTCCTACGAGCAGTACTTC. The V and J genes are TRBV28 and TRBJ2-7; tentative D call: TRBD2 (5 bases). This CDR3 is built from 13 residues. Germline CDR1 reads MDHEN; CDR2 reads SYDVKM. Trimming shortened V by 3 bases and J by 1 base, and 7 bases separated the two germline ends. Based on the CDR3 plus reference TRBV28 and TRBJ2-7, the full variable domain is DVKVTQSSRYLVKRTGEKVFLECVQDMDHENMFWYRQDPGLGLRLIYFSYDVKMKEKGDIPEGYSVSREKKERFSLILESASTNQTSMYLCASSFGISYEQYFGPGTRLTVT.

The chain has TRBV7-2 and TRBJ1-5; unclear D gene. Germline V gives CDR1 SGHTA, CDR2 FQGNSA. The germline V and J ends were trimmed by 2 bases and 4 bases, with 6 bases remaining between them. This CDR3 spans 13 amino acids. The CDR3 nucleotides read TGTGCCAGCAGCTTATCGAAGAATCAGCCCCAGCATTTT. This gives the protein CASSLSKNQPQHF.